This T cell receptor beta chain was obtained from a study of T-cell reconstitution after alpha-beta-depleted transplantation in children. The study, taken as a whole, reports: Most T-cell counts and diversity one year after the transplant came from T cells that were newly produced. In some patients, recipient T cells and intrathymic progenitors surviving conditioning explained high day-60 diversity. It was reported that alpha-beta T cells came from several hundred expanded graft clones (about two months after transplant).

This clonotype was counted at least ten times. Its antigen remains unknown. Preparation of the TCRbeta library was carried out with unique molecular identifiers. MiXCR, run by TCRdb on the PCR reads, gives a single entry per CDR3 protein. This table has approximately 650,000 distinct CDR3 sequences, about 12% appearing once. The CDR3 totals 16 residues. The V end was cut by 3 bases, the J end by 6 bases, with 21 bases between. Germline V lookup: CDR1 MGHRA, CDR2 YSYEKL. The chain couples TRBV4-1 to TRBJ2-7, with D perhaps matching TRBD1 (7 bases). The clonotype originates from a girl between 2 and 10 years old with congenital amegakaryocytic thrombocytopenia, due to receive a stem cell transplant. The sequences come from PBMCs, collected before TCRalphabeta/CD19-depleted stem cell transplant. The CDR3 loop reads CASSQLGGTDSLEQYF. CDR3 bases: TGCGCCAGCAGCCAGCTAGGGGGGACAGACTCGCTCGAGCAGTACTTC.